The subject of this entry is one TCR beta chain. With autoimmune disease history or systemic immunosuppression, patients were excluded. Using immunoSEQ multiplex PCR, the repertoire was profiled, and TCRdb retains in-frame clones only, with some absent. This sample has 30,000 to 35,000 clones, with around 90% found just once. This entry comes from a study of OX40 agonist ivuxolimab in advanced cancers. The CDR3 totals 15 residues. V lost 1 base to trimming and J lost 2 bases, with 13 bases between them. Germline values: CDR1 GTSNPN, CDR2 SVGIG (reference sequence). Material: CD4+ or CD8+ T cells sorted from blood, obtained in a trial of the OX40 agonist ivuxolimab. This clonotype originated in an adult with an advanced solid tumor such as melanoma, head and neck, liver or kidney cancer. This chain joins TRBV30 and TRBJ2-3; D is ambiguous. DNA for the CDR3: TGTGCCTGGAGTGAAAGTACCCTACCCACAGATACGCAGTATTTT. It translates to CAWSESTLPTDTQYF.